This T cell receptor beta chain was sequenced in a study of regulatory T cells in long-lasting Graves disease. Findings and limits, study-wide: Persistent disease exhibited a predilection for TRBV28, TRBJ1-2 and TRBJ2-5.

Turning to this clonotype: The antigen remains unidentified.

CDR1 is SGHDT, CDR2 YYEEEE, per germline. This CDR3 is 17 amino acids long. The V segment lost 4 bases and the J segment 4 bases; nucleotides outside the gene matches: 14. Building the TCR beta libraries relied on iRepertoire HTBI primers, and CDR3 regions underwent Arm-PCR. One entry per CDR3 protein, called by TCRdb with MiXCR from the multiplex PCR reads. The profile shows a few hundred thousand distinct CDR3 sequences, 21% of them singletons. The time point was: persistent/refractory GD, antithyroid drugs over 5 years with positive TRAb. PBMC RNA served as the TCR library source. The gene calls are TRBV5-6 and TRBJ2-1, with TRBD2 matching over 7 bases. The receptor was isolated from a female donor with Graves disease. The material was peripheral blood mononuclear cells (PBMCs), obtained when the disease was refractory, from a patient treated with antithyroid drugs. CDR3 coding DNA: TGTGCCAGCAGCCCCGGGGCTAGGCGCGGGAGTTACAATGAGCAGTTCTTC. Protein: CASSPGARRGSYNEQFF.